What follows are 11 T cell receptor beta chains derived from one specimen sequenced in a study of blood T cell repertoires in COVID-19. Assay used: immunoSEQ multiplex PCR; TCRdb lists only in-frame clones, some missing. This sample has 75,000 to 100,000 clones; over 70% occur once, and the top ten carry approximately 25%. Sequences were obtained from peripheral blood. Source of these receptors: a man between 70 and 80 years old with acute or convalescent COVID-19.

The V call is TRBV27, the J call TRBJ2-5; 7 bases agree with TRBD1. This CDR3 spans 15 amino acids. Per germline, CDR1 MNHEY and CDR2 SMNVEV (reference sequence). The ends lost 6 bases at V and 4 bases at J; junction bases unmatched: 11. CDR3 coding DNA: TGTGCCAGCAGCGACAGGGCCCCGGCGGCAGAGACCCAGTACTTC. It codes for CASSDRAPAAETQYF.

The rearrangement links TRBV7-3 to TRBJ1-2, with TRBD1 as a possible D gene (5 bases). CDR3 length: 14 residues. V was clipped by 6 bases and J by 7 bases, with 18 bases between them. CDR1 and CDR2 (germline): SGHTA, FQGTGA. The CDR3 nucleotides read TGTGCCAGCAGTTCCCATAAAGACAGCATTGGCTACACCTTC. This encodes CASSSHKDSIGYTF.

The chain is built from TRBV4-1 and TRBJ1-2; TRBD1 is a possible D gene (6 bases). Looked up from germline, CDR1 is MGHRA and CDR2 is YSYEKL. V gave up 0 bases and J gave up 8 bases, with 13 bases separating them. The CDR3 sequence is 14 residues long. The CDR3 DNA reads as TGCGCCAGCAGCCAAGACCCGCAGGGGTACGGCTACACCTTC. Translated: CASSQDPQGYGYTF.

The chain uses TRBV5-1 and TRBJ2-7, with D perhaps matching TRBD1 (5 bases). The V gene lost 1 base and the J gene lost 2 bases, with 13 bases spanning the gap. Germline lookup yields CDR1 SGHRS and CDR2 YFSETQ. CDR3 length: 15 amino acids. CDR3 sequence (DNA): TGCGCCAGCAGCTTGTCAGGGATGGAAACCTACGAGCAGTACTTC. Protein product: CASSLSGMETYEQYF.

The chain has TRBV5-1 and TRBJ2-1; 12 bases line up with TRBD2. CDR3 size: 15 residues. V lost 5 bases, J lost 8 bases, and 8 bases stayed unmatched. Germline V lookup: CDR1 SGHRS, CDR2 YFSETQ. CDR3 protein: CASRLAGGPSDEQFF. Here the CDR3 DNA reads TGCGCCAGCAGGCTAGCGGGAGGGCCCTCGGATGAGCAGTTCTTC.

This rearrangement joins TRBV19 to TRBJ2-1, with 9 positions matching TRBD2. V shed 6 bases, J shed 4 bases, and the junction held 7 bases outside the gene matches. Germline CDR1 is LNHDA and CDR2 is SQIVND (reference sequence). The CDR3 extends over 15 amino acids. CDR3 sequence (DNA): TGTGCCAGTAGCTTAGCGGGAGTCGTTTACAATGAGCAGTTCTTC. It codes for CASSLAGVVYNEQFF. The complete variable domain, with remaining parts taken from reference TRBV19 and TRBJ2-1, reads DGGITQSPKYLFRKEGQNVTLSCEQNLNHDAMYWYRQDPGQGLRLIYYSQIVNDFQKGDIAEGYSVSREKKESFPLTVTSAQKNPTAFYLCASSLAGVVYNEQFFGPGTRLTVL.

The chain is built from TRBV5-1 and TRBJ2-6; D possibly corresponds to TRBD1 (5 bases). The CDR3 extends over 18 amino acids. Germline lookup yields CDR1 SGHRS and CDR2 YFSETQ. The V end lost 3 bases, the J end lost 0 bases, and 16 bases lay between the germline ends. Written as DNA, the CDR3 is TGCGCCAGCAGCTGGACAACCGGTCGAAGCTCTGGGGCCAACGTCCTGACTTTC. Protein: CASSWTTGRSSGANVLTF. Full variable domain (outside the CDR3, taken from reference TRBV5-1 and TRBJ2-6): KAGVTQTPRYLIKTRGQQVTLSCSPISGHRSVSWYQQTPGQGLQFLFEYFSETQRNKGNFPGRFSGRQFSNSRSEMNVSTLELGDSALYLCASSWTTGRSSGANVLTFGAGSRLTVL.

This chain links TRBV2 with TRBJ1-4; D not resolved. The CDR3 covers 14 residues. Trimming pared 6 bases from V and 5 bases from J, leaving 13 bases between. Germline values: CDR1 SNHLY, CDR2 FYNNEI. The CDR3 sequence is CASSQVIRNEKLFF. Here the CDR3 DNA reads TGTGCCAGCAGCCAGGTCATTCGGAATGAAAAACTGTTTTTT.

The rearrangement joins TRBV7-6 to TRBJ1-5; tentative D call: TRBD1 (6 bases). The germline gives CDR1 SGHVS, CDR2 FNYEAQ. The V end lost 2 bases, the J end lost 3 bases, and 17 bases lay between the germline ends. The CDR3 consists of 17 residues. The CDR3 is CASSLKFGGGVNQPQHF. The CDR3 DNA reads TGTGCCAGCAGCTTAAAATTTGGTGGGGGCGTCAATCAGCCCCAGCATTTT.

This clone was recorded only once. This rearrangement joins TRBV7-9 to TRBJ2-5; tentative D call: TRBD2 (6 bases). Trimming took 5 bases from V and 5 from J, leaving 12 bases between them. CDR1 SEHNR and CDR2 FQNEAQ come from the germline V gene (reference sequence). There are 13 residues in the CDR3. The DNA of the CDR3 is TGTGCCAGCAGCCCGGGAGTCGGGGAGACCCAGTACTTC. It codes for CASSPGVGETQYF.

The genes are TRBV7-2 and TRBJ2-7; 8 bases map to TRBD1. V lost 3 bases, J lost 7 bases, and 5 bases stayed unmatched. Germline V gene lookup returns CDR1 SGHTA and CDR2 FQGNSA. The CDR3 contains 13 residues. CDR3: CASSLQGAREQYF. For the CDR3, the DNA is TGTGCCAGCAGCTTGCAGGGGGCGAGGGAGCAGTACTTC.